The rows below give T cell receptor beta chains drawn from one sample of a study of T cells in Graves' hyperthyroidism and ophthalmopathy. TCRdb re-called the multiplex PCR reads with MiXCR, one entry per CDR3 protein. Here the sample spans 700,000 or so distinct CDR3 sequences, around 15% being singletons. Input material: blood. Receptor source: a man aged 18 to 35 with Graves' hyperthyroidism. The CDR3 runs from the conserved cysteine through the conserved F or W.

CDR3aa: CASIHAVMPGELFF; len: 14; v_gene: TRBV28
CDR3aa: CASSLVQKETQYF; len: 13; v_gene: TRBV12-3/TRBV12-4
CDR3aa: CATDPGKGWVETQYF; len: 15; v_gene: TRBV24-1
CDR3aa: CASSKTGTGNEKLFF; len: 15; v_gene: TRBV27
CDR3aa: CASSLNLPPGNEQFF; len: 15; v_gene: TRBV7-3
CDR3aa: CASGLTRTGQGNTEAFF; len: 17; v_gene: TRBV12-5
CDR3aa: CATSPSEFYGYTF; len: 13; v_gene: TRBV24-1
CDR3aa: CASSLALRSSYNEQFF; len: 16; v_gene: TRBV7-8
CDR3aa: CASSSQSGYDETQYF; len: 15; v_gene: TRBV4-1
CDR3aa: CASRENRGLAQYF; len: 13; v_gene: TRBV2
CDR3aa: CASSLEWTGSSYEQYF; len: 16; v_gene: TRBV5-1
CDR3aa: CSVAGAINQPQHF; len: 13; v_gene: TRBV29-1
CDR3aa: CATSDPQGESTDTQYF; len: 16; v_gene: TRBV24-1
CDR3aa: CASSIRGSARSGNTIYF; len: 17; v_gene: TRBV19
CDR3aa: CASSTRTSGSGDTQYF; len: 16; v_gene: TRBV27
CDR3aa: CASSPSYAGDTQYF; len: 14; v_gene: TRBV3-1
CDR3aa: CLGDSTEAFF; len: 10; v_gene: TRBV30
CDR3aa: CSATQGRKETQYF; len: 13; v_gene: TRBV20-1
CDR3aa: CASSVEGVTGELFF; len: 14; v_gene: TRBV9
CDR3aa: CASSEWPTSGRNRNEQYF; len: 18; v_gene: TRBV6-1
CDR3aa: CASSPTGTPTVGTEAFF; len: 17; v_gene: TRBV4-2
CDR3aa: CSVRRGLVEQFF; len: 12; v_gene: TRBV29-1
CDR3aa: CASSPSPALAYEQYF; len: 15; v_gene: TRBV3-1
CDR3aa: CASSFLGASYEQYF; len: 14; v_gene: TRBV12-3/TRBV12-4
CDR3aa: CASSLRRTRGPGAREQYF; len: 18; v_gene: TRBV7-3
CDR3aa: CASSWAGGTYEQYF; len: 14; v_gene: TRBV13
CDR3aa: CASSFPTEPDRDLNTGELFF; len: 20; v_gene: TRBV28
CDR3aa: CASSHKVGTAYNEQFF; len: 16; v_gene: TRBV14
CDR3aa: CASTLGQAAYEQYF; len: 14; v_gene: TRBV12-3/TRBV12-4
CDR3aa: CASSKVHGSSYNEQFF; len: 16; v_gene: TRBV6-1
CDR3aa: CASSPPKGNYGYTF; len: 14; v_gene: TRBV28
CDR3aa: CASSRGQGEGSGTYNEQFF; len: 19; v_gene: TRBV5-1
CDR3aa: CASSLPRDRQETQYF; len: 15; v_gene: TRBV5-5
CDR3aa: CASSYGGRKYEQYF; len: 14; v_gene: TRBV28
CDR3aa: CASSPGQGARLYYGYTF; len: 17; v_gene: TRBV28
CDR3aa: CASSPWDPSPLEQYF; len: 15; v_gene: TRBV7-2
CDR3aa: CASSQSRTDTQYF; len: 13; v_gene: TRBV3-1
CDR3aa: CASSLPPGDQYF; len: 12; v_gene: TRBV11-3
CDR3aa: CASSVTRDRGDYGYTF; len: 16; v_gene: TRBV9
CDR3aa: CSARDVWTGGDTEAFF; len: 16; v_gene: TRBV20-1
CDR3aa: CASSLGLRWVGEQYF; len: 15; v_gene: TRBV5-1
CDR3aa: CATGDTEAFF; len: 10; v_gene: TRBV3-1
CDR3aa: CSARDRQGGGTDTQYF; len: 16; v_gene: TRBV20-1
CDR3aa: CASSYVGSGELFF; len: 13; v_gene: TRBV11-3
CDR3aa: CASCWGPSGKNIQYF; len: 15; v_gene: TRBV5-1
CDR3aa: CASSSADATATYEQYF; len: 16; v_gene: TRBV7-9
CDR3aa: CASSGTTVQETQYF; len: 14; v_gene: TRBV2
CDR3aa: CASSYGTGATDTQYF; len: 15; v_gene: TRBV5-8
CDR3aa: CASSPLGTGVKNTEAFF; len: 17; v_gene: TRBV7-2
CDR3aa: CSASQDVSYEQYF; len: 13; v_gene: TRBV20-1
CDR3aa: CASSPRTGSKNIQYF; len: 15; v_gene: TRBV18
CDR3aa: CSARVRGGSYNEQFF; len: 15; v_gene: TRBV20-1
CDR3aa: CASRALAGGEETQYF; len: 15; v_gene: TRBV28
CDR3aa: CASSLIIRGSSYNEQFF; len: 17; v_gene: TRBV5-1
CDR3aa: CASSPRVSATNEKLFF; len: 16; v_gene: TRBV18
CDR3aa: CASSTTGVSYNEQFF; len: 15; v_gene: TRBV28
CDR3aa: CASSLRDRGFSSYNEQFF; len: 18; v_gene: TRBV28
CDR3aa: CASSEFVRGGSEAFF; len: 15; v_gene: TRBV6-1
CDR3aa: CAISESFRGDGELFF; len: 15; v_gene: TRBV10-3
CDR3aa: CASSLGDRGWNEQFF; len: 15; v_gene: TRBV7-9